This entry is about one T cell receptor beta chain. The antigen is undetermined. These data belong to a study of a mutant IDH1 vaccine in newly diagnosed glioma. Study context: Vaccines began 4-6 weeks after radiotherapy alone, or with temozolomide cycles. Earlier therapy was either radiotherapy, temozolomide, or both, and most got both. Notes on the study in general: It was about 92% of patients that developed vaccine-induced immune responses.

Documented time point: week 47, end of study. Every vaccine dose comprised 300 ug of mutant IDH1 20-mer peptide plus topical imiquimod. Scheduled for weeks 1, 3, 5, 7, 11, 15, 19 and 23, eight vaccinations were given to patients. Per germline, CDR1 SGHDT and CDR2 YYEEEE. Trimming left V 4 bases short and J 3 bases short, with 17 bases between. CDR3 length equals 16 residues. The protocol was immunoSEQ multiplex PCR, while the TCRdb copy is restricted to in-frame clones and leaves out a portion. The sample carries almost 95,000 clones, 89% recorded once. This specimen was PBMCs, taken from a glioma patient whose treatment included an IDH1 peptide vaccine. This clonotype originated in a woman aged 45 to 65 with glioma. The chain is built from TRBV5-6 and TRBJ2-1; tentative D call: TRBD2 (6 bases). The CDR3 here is CASSPAGLPIYNEQFF. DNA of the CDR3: TGTGCCAGCAGCCCGGCGGGACTGCCGATCTACAATGAGCAGTTCTTC.